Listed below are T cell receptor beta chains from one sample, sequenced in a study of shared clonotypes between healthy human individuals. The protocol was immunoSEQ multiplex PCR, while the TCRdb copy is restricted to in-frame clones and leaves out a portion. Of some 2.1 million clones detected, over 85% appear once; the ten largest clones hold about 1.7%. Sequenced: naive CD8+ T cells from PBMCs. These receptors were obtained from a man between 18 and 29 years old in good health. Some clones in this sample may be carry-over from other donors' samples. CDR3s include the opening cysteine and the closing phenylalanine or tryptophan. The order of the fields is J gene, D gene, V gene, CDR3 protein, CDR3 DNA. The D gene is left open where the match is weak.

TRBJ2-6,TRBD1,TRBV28,CASSATGEGGANVLTF,TGTGCCAGCAGTGCAACAGGGGAAGGTGGGGCCAACGTCCTGACTTTC
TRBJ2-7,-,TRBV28,CASSLGQGSSYEQYF,TGTGCCAGCAGTTTGGGTCAGGGGAGCTCCTACGAGCAGTACTTC
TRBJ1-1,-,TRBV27,CASLAVGKLNTEAFF,TGTGCCAGCCTCGCCGTGGGCAAACTGAACACTGAAGCTTTCTTT
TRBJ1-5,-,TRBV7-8,CASSSGVWNQPQHF,TGTGCCAGCAGCTCTGGGGTTTGGAATCAGCCCCAGCATTTT
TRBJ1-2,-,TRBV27,CASSPHKGNFNYGYTF,TGTGCCAGCAGTCCGCACAAGGGGAATTTTAACTATGGCTACACCTTC
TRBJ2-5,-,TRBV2,CASSRGGFQETQYF,TGTGCCAGCAGTAGGGGCGGCTTCCAAGAGACCCAGTACTTC
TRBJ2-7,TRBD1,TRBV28,CASSPRKGQEHYEQYF,TGTGCCAGCAGTCCACGTAAGGGACAGGAACATTACGAGCAGTACTTC
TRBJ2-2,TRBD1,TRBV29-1,CPPRLPRQGNTGELFF,TGCCCCCCTCGACTACCCAGACAGGGGAACACCGGGGAGCTGTTTTTT
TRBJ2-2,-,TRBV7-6,CASSTDSPRIFSPLWTGELFF,TGTGCCAGCAGCACAGACAGCCCTCGCATTTTTAGCCCTCTTTGGACCGGGGAGCTGTTTTTT
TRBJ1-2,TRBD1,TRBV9,CASSGTGGAGYTF,TGTGCCAGCAGCGGCACAGGGGGCGCGGGCTACACCTTC